These T cell receptor beta chains were read from a single sample in a study of blood T cell repertoires in COVID-19. The assay was immunoSEQ multiplex PCR, and TCRdb's table has in-frame clones only and misses some. The sample holds about 150,000 clones, approximately 86% seen once. The sequencing sample was made of peripheral blood. The receptors were gathered from a man between 60 and 70 years old with COVID-19, enrolled during active disease. Both conserved end residues are part of each CDR3. D genes are given only for firm matches. Clone sizes are given selectively: once, few, many, or a class where the clone is expanded.

clone_size	d_call	v_call	j_call	cdr3_aa	cdr3_nt
once	-	TRBV19	TRBJ1-1	CASRSIMNTEAFF	TGTGCCAGTAGGAGCATCATGAACACTGAAGCTTTCTTT
-	TRBD1	TRBV27	TRBJ1-2	CASSLGTGIGGYTF	TGTGCCAGCAGTTTGGGGACAGGGATAGGTGGCTACACCTTC
-	-	TRBV6-4	TRBJ2-1	CASRGGPGNEQFF	TGTGCCAGCAGGGGGGGGCCGGGCAATGAGCAGTTCTTC
-	-	TRBV28	TRBJ1-1	CASSLPGVAEAFF	TGTGCCAGCAGTTTACCAGGGGTCGCTGAAGCTTTCTTT
-	-	TRBV28	TRBJ1-5	CASRLPGNQPQHF	TGTGCCAGCAGACTCCCGGGGAATCAGCCCCAGCATTTT
-	TRBD1	TRBV19	TRBJ2-6	CASRRTGETGANVLTF	TGTGCCAGTAGAAGGACAGGGGAAACTGGGGCCAACGTCCTGACTTTC
-	TRBD1	TRBV5-1	TRBJ1-4	CASNRGTNEKLFF	TGCGCCAGTAACAGGGGGACTAATGAAAAACTGTTTTTT
once	-	TRBV28	TRBJ1-1	CASRPTVNTEAFF	TGTGCCAGCAGGCCTACAGTGAACACTGAAGCTTTCTTT
-	-	TRBV7-6	TRBJ2-7	CASSLLNEQYF	TGTGCCAGCAGCCTACTTAACGAGCAGTACTTC
once	TRBD2	TRBV20-1	TRBJ2-7	CSASSATGTSGRGYEQYF	TGCAGTGCTAGTAGCGCGACTGGGACTAGCGGGAGGGGCTACGAGCAGTACTTC
-	TRBD1	TRBV10-3	TRBJ1-2	CATGQGDGYTF	TGTGCCACCGGACAGGGGGATGGCTACACCTTC
-	-	TRBV19	TRBJ2-5	CASSSAGGEKETQYF	TGTGCCAGTAGCTCAGCCGGGGGTGAAAAAGAGACCCAGTACTTC
-	TRBD2	TRBV9	TRBJ2-1	CASRLAGGPGEQFF	TGTGCCAGCAGACTAGCGGGGGGGCCCGGTGAGCAGTTCTTC
once	TRBD2	TRBV28	TRBJ2-1	CASHAASGGSYNEQFF	TGTGCCAGCCATGCGGCTAGCGGGGGTAGCTACAATGAGCAGTTCTTC
-	-	TRBV2	TRBJ1-5	CASSVPQGNANQPQHF	TGTGCCAGCAGCGTCCCGCAGGGTAATGCCAATCAGCCCCAGCATTTT
-	-	TRBV5-1	TRBJ1-4	CASSFGGLGNEKLFF	TGCGCCAGCAGCTTTGGGGGACTTGGCAATGAAAAACTGTTTTTT
-	TRBD2	TRBV7-2	TRBJ2-1	CASSFDGGTYNEQFF	TGTGCCAGCAGCTTTGACGGGGGGACCTACAATGAGCAGTTCTTC
-	TRBD1	TRBV7-8	TRBJ1-2	CASSSRDRPIQSVNYGYTF	TGTGCCAGCAGCTCCCGGGACAGGCCGATCCAGTCCGTAAACTATGGCTACACCTTC
few	TRBD1	TRBV2	TRBJ1-2	CASTLPGTGFGYTF	TGTGCCAGCACCCTCCCCGGGACAGGGTTCGGCTACACCTTC
-	-	TRBV3-1/TRBV3-2	TRBJ1-4	CASSLQISNEKLFF	TGTGCCAGCAGCCTACAGATTTCTAATGAAAAACTGTTTTTT
-	-	TRBV7-3	TRBJ1-1	CASSLGFSGGRSTEAFF	TGTGCCAGCAGCTTGGGTTTTTCCGGAGGAAGGAGCACTGAAGCTTTCTTT
once	-	TRBV7-9	TRBJ1-2	CASSLTGYGYTF	TGTGCCAGCAGCCTTACAGGGTACGGCTACACCTTC
-	-	TRBV11-3	TRBJ1-5	CASSLSVNQPQHF	TGTGCCAGCAGCTTATCCGTAAATCAGCCCCAGCATTTT
-	TRBD2	TRBV5-4	TRBJ2-2	CASSFNGGGTGELFF	TGTGCCAGCAGCTTCAACGGGGGAGGGACCGGGGAGCTGTTTTTT
once	-	TRBV5-1	TRBJ1-5	CASSLSPAGSNQPQHF	TGCGCCAGCAGCTTGAGCCCCGCGGGCAGCAATCAGCCCCAGCATTTT
many	-	TRBV4-2	TRBJ2-3	CASSRTLDTQYF	TGTGCCAGCAGCCGAACTTTAGATACGCAGTATTTT
-	TRBD1	TRBV6-5	TRBJ1-5	CASRPRGPFNQPQHF	TGTGCCAGCAGACCTAGGGGGCCCTTCAATCAGCCCCAGCATTTT
-	TRBD2	TRBV6-4	TRBJ2-3	CASKLTSGSTDTQYF	TGTGCCAGCAAGTTGACTAGCGGGAGCACAGATACGCAGTATTTT
-	TRBD1	TRBV19	TRBJ2-2	CASRRTGGNTGELFF	TGTGCCAGTAGACGGACAGGGGGTAACACCGGGGAGCTGTTTTTT
-	-	TRBV10-3	TRBJ1-1	CAISGSGGDMNTEAFF	TGTGCCATCAGTGGGAGCGGGGGAGACATGAACACTGAAGCTTTCTTT
-	-	TRBV5-4	TRBJ2-5	CASSFGGNLQETQYF	TGTGCCAGCAGCTTTGGGGGGAACCTCCAAGAGACCCAGTACTTC
-	TRBD1	TRBV5-1	TRBJ2-7	CASSLGTGFSYEQYF	TGCGCCAGCAGCTTGGGGACAGGGTTCTCCTACGAGCAGTACTTC
-	-	TRBV7-2	TRBJ1-3	CASSLFSGSGNTIYF	TGTGCCAGCAGCTTATTCTCCGGCTCTGGAAACACCATATATTTT